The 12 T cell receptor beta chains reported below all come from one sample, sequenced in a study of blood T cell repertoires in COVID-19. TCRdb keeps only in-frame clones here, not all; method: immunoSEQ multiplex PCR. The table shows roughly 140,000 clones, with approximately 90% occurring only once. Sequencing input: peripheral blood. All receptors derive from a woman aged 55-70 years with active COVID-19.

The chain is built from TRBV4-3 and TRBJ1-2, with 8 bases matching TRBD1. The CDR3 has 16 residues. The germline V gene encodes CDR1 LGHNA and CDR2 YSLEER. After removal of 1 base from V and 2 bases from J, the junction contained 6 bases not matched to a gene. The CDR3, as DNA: TGCGCCAGCAGCCAAGCGGGGACAGGCTACAACTATGGCTACACCTTC. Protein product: CASSQAGTGYNYGYTF.

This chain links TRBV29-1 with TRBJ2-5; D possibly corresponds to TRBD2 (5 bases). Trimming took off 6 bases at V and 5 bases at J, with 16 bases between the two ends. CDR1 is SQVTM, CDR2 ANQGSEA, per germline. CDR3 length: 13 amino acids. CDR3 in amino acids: CSVGWERGETQYF. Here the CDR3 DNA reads TGCAGCGTAGGTTGGGAGAGAGGGGAGACCCAGTACTTC.

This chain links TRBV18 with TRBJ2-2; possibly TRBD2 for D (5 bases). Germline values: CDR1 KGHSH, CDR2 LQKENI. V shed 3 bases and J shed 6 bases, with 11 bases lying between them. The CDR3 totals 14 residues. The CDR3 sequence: CASSPRVFSGELFF. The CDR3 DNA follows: TGTGCCAGCTCACCGCGGGTTTTCTCCGGGGAGCTGTTTTTT.

The CDR3 loop reads CASSYTGGWQPQHF. The CDR3, as DNA: TGTGCCAGCAGTTATACAGGGGGCTGGCAGCCCCAGCATTTT. V is TRBV6-2 or TRBV6-3 and J is TRBJ1-5, with 9 bases identical to TRBD1. The CDR3 contains 14 residues. V trimming: 3 bases; J trimming: 7 bases; junction bases outside the gene matches: 4. From germline, CDR1 is MNHEY and CDR2 SVGEGT.

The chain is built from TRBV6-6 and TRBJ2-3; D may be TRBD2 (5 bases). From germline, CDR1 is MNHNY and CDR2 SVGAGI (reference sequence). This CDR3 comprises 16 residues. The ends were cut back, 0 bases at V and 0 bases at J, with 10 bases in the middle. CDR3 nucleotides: TGTGCCAGCAGTTACTCGAACCTAGCTAGCACAGATACGCAGTATTTT. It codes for CASSYSNLASTDTQYF.

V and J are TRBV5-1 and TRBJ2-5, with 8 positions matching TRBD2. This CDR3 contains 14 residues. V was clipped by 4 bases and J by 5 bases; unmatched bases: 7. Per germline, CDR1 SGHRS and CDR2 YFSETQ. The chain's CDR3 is CASSATSGHETQYF. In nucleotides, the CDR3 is TGCGCCAGCAGCGCCACTAGCGGCCATGAGACCCAGTACTTC.

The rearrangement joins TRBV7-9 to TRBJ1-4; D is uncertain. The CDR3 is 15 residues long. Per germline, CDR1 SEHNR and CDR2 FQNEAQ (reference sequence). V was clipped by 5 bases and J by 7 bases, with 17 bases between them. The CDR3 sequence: CASSPTAAGSEKLFF. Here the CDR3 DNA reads TGTGCCAGCAGCCCAACAGCAGCGGGGTCTGAAAAACTGTTTTTT.

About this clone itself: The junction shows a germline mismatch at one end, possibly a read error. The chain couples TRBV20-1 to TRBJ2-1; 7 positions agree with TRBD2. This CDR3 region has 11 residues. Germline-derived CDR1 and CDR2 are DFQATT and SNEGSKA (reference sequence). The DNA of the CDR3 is TGCAGTGCTAGAGATCTCGCGGGAGCTCTCTTC. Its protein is CSARDLAGALF.

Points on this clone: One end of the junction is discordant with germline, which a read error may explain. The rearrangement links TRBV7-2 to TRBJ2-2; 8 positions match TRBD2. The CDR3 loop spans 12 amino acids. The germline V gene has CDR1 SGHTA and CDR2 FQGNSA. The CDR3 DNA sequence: TGTGCCAGCAGCTCCCCGGGAGGGGGGCTGTTTTTT. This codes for CASSSPGGGLFF.

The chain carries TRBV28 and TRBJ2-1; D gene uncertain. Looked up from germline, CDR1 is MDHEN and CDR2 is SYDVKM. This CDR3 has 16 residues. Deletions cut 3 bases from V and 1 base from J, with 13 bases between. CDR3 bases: TGTGCCAGCAGTTTGCCGATGAGTCGGTCCTACAATGAGCAGTTCTTC. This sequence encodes CASSLPMSRSYNEQFF.

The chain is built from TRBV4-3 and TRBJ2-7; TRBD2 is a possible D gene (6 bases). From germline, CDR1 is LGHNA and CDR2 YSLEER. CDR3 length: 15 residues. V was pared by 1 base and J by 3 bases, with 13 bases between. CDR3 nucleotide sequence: TGCGCCAGCAGCCAAGCCGCTAGCGCGAGCTACGAGCAGTACTTC. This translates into CASSQAASASYEQYF.

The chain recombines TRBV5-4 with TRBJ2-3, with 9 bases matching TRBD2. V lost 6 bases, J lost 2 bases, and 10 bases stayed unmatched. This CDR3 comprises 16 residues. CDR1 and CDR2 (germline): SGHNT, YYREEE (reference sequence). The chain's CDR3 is CASTPTAGGNTDTQYF. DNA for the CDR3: TGTGCCAGCACCCCTACGGCGGGAGGGAACACAGATACGCAGTATTTT.